Listed here are 5 T cell receptor beta chains from one sample, sequenced in a study of blood T cells in healthy people across ages. Together with a sample-barcoded 5' primer, a J-beta primer mix was included in a second PCR lasting about 6 to 11 cycles. TCRdb recomputed calls from the 5' RACE reads with MiXCR, one row per CDR3 protein. Among about 1,800,000 distinct CDR3 sequences listed, about 28% were seen once. Sequencing was done on a sample of blood. The origin of the receptors is a woman in her 30s in good health.

The chain couples TRBV29-1 to TRBJ2-5, with D possibly matching TRBD2 (7 bases). Trimming stripped 0 bases from V and 3 bases from J, with 17 bases between. This CDR3 contains 16 residues. Germline values: CDR1 SQVTM, CDR2 ANQGSEA. The CDR3 bases are TGCAGCGTTGAAGATCCCCACGGGGGGCGAGAAGAGACCCAGTACTTC. Translation: CSVEDPHGGREETQYF.

Note on this clonotype: One end of the junction fails to match germline, which may point to a read error. The V gene is TRBV27, the J gene TRBJ2-1; 9 bases map to TRBD2. Per germline, CDR1 MNHEY and CDR2 SMNVEV (reference sequence). CDR3 size: 16 residues. The CDR3 protein is CASSLLKLAGYNEQFF. CDR3 DNA: TGTGCCAGCAGTTTATTAAAACTAGCGGGCTACAATGAACAGTTCTTC.

This clonotype showed up many times. The chain uses TRBV20-1 and TRBJ2-5, with D possibly matching TRBD1 (5 bases). This CDR3 is 14 amino acids long. The ends were cut back, 4 bases at V and 2 bases at J, with 14 bases in the middle. Germline-derived CDR1 and CDR2 are DFQATT and SNEGSKA (reference sequence). CDR3 bases: TGCAGTGCTACTAAAGGGGTTGATCAAGAGACCCAGTACTTC. This gives the protein CSATKGVDQETQYF.

This rearrangement joins TRBV5-6 to TRBJ2-5, with 12 bases that match TRBD1. V was pared by 4 bases and J by 7 bases, with 14 bases of the junction left unmatched. This CDR3 spans 17 amino acids. Germline lookup yields CDR1 SGHDT and CDR2 YYEEEE. The CDR3 is CASSPSRDRGLGATQYF. The CDR3 DNA reads TGTGCCAGCAGCCCGTCCCGGGACAGGGGGCTTGGTGCGACCCAGTACTTC.

Only a few counts were recorded for this clonotype. V gene TRBV6-2 or TRBV6-3 combines with J gene TRBJ2-1, with 8 bases matching TRBD2. The CDR3 has 13 residues. Per germline, CDR1 MNHEY and CDR2 SVGEGT. J lost 9 bases, V lost 6 bases, and 7 bases had no gene match. In nucleotides, the CDR3 is TGTGCCAGCAGGTTTCATAGCGGGGCTGAGCAGTTCTTC. Its translation is CASRFHSGAEQFF.